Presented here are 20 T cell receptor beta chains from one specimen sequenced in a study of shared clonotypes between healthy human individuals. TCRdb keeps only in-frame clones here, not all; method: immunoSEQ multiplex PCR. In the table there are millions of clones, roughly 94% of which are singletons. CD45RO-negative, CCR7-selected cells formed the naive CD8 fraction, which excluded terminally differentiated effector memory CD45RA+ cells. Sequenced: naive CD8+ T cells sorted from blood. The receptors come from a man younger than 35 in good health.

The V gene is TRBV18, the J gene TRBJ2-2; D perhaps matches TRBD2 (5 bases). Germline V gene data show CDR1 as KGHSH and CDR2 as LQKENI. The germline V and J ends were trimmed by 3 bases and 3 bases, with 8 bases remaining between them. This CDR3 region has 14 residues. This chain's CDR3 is CASSPPRDTGELFF. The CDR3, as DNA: TGTGCCAGCTCACCCCCGAGGGACACCGGGGAGCTGTTTTTT.

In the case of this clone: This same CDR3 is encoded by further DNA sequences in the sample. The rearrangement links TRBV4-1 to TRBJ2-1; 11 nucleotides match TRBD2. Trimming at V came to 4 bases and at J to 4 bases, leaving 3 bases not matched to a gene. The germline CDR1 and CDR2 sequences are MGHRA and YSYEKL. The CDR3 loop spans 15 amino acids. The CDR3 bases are TGCGCCAGCAGCCGAACTAGCGGGAGTTACAATGAGCAGTTCTTC. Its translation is CASSRTSGSYNEQFF.

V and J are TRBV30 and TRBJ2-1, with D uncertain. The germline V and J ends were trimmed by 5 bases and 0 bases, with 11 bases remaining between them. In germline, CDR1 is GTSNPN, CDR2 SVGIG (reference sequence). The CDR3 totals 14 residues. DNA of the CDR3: TGTGCCTGGGGGGATCATAGCTCCTACAATGAGCAGTTCTTC. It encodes CAWGDHSSYNEQFF.

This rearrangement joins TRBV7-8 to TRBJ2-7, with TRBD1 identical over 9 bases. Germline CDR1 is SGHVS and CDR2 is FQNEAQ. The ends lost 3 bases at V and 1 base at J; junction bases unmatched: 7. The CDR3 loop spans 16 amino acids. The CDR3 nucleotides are TGTGCCAGCAGCTTGACGACAGGGGGTGGGTCCTACGAGCAGTACTTC. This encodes CASSLTTGGGSYEQYF.

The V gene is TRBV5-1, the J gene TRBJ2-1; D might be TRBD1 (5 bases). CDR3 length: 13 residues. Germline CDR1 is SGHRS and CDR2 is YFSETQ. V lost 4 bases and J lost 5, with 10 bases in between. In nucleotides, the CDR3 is TGCGCCAGCAGCGTGGACACAAACAATGAGCAGTTCTTC. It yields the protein CASSVDTNNEQFF.

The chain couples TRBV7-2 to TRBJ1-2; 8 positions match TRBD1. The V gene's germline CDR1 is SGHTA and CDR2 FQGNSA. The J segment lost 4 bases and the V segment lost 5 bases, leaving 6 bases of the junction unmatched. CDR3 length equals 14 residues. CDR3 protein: CASSPWTGSYGYTF. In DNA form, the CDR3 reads TGTGCCAGCAGCCCATGGACAGGGAGCTATGGCTACACCTTC.

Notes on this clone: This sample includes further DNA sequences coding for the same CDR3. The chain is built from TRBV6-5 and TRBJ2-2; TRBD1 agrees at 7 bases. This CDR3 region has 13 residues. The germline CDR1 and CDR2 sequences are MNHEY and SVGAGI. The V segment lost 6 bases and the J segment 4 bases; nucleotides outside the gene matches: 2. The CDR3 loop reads CASSPGGTGELFF. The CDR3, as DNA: TGTGCCAGCAGCCCAGGGGGCACCGGGGAGCTGTTTTTT.

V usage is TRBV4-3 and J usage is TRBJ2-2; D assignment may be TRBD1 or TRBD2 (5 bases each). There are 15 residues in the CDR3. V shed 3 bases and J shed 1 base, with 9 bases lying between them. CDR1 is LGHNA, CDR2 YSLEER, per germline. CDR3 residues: CASSHGAVNTGELFF. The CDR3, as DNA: TGCGCCAGCAGCCACGGGGCGGTGAACACCGGGGAGCTGTTTTTT.

The CDR3 sequence is CASSLIRRDRTTYEQYF. The CDR3 DNA reads as TGTGCCAGCAGTTTAATTCGACGGGACAGGACGACCTACGAGCAGTACTTC. The rearrangement joins TRBV27 to TRBJ2-7; 8 bases agree with TRBD1. Per germline, CDR1 MNHEY and CDR2 SMNVEV (reference sequence). This CDR3 spans 17 amino acids. V shed 2 bases and J 2 bases; nucleotides not matched to a gene: 11.

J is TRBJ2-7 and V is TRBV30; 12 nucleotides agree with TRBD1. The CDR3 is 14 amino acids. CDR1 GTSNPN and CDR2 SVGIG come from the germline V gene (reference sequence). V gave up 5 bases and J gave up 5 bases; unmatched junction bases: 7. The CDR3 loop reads CAWGPGQGAHEQYF. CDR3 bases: TGTGCCTGGGGACCGGGACAGGGGGCACACGAGCAGTACTTC.

The CDR3 reads CASSQGDRGADEQFF. The CDR3 nucleotides are TGCGCCAGCAGCCAAGGGGACAGGGGGGCGGATGAGCAGTTCTTC. The genes are TRBV4-3 and TRBJ2-1; 11 bases align to TRBD1. Germline V gene data show CDR1 as LGHNA and CDR2 as YSLEER. Trimming took 1 base from V and 8 from J; bases not matched to a gene: 4. This CDR3 is built from 15 residues.

This chain's CDR3 is CASSWVRDNEQFF. The CDR3 region has the DNA TGCGCCAGCAGTTGGGTACGGGACAATGAGCAGTTCTTC. The V and J genes are TRBV4-1 and TRBJ2-1; D call uncertain. The CDR3 contains 13 residues. Per the germline V gene, CDR1 is MGHRA and CDR2 is YSYEKL. The V end lost 6 bases, the J end lost 5 bases, and 11 bases lay between the germline ends.

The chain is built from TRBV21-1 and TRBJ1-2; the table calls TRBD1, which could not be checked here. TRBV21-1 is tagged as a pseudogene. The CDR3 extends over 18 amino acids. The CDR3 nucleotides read TGTGCCAGCAGCTCCCCCGGGACAGGTCGCACCGACCACTATGGCTACACCTTC. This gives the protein CASSSPGTGRTDHYGYTF.

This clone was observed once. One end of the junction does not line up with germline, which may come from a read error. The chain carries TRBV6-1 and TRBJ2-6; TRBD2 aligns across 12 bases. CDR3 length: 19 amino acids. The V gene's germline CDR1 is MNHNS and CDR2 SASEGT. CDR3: CASSALAGGPISGANVLAF. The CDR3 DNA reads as TGTGCCAGCAGTGCCCTAGCGGGGGGGCCGATCTCTGGGGCCAACGTCCTGGCTTTC.

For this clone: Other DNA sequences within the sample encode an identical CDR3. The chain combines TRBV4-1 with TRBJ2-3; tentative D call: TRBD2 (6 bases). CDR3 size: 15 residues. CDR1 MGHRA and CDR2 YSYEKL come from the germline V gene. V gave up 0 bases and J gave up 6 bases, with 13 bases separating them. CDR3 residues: CASSQDGGDGDTQYF. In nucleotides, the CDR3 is TGCGCCAGCAGCCAAGATGGAGGGGACGGGGATACGCAGTATTTT.

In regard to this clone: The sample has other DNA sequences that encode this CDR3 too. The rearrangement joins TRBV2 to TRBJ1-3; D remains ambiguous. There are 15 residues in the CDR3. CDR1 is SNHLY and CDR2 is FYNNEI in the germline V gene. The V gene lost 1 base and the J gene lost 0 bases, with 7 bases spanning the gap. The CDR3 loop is CASSEGRSSGNTIYF. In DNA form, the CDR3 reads TGTGCCAGCAGTGAAGGACGGTCCTCTGGAAACACCATATATTTT.

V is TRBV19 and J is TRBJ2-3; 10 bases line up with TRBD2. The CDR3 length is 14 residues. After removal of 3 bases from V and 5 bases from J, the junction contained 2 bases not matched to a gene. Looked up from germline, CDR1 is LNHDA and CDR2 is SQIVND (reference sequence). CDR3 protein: CASSMRLAGDTQYF. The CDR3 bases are TGTGCCAGTAGTATGCGACTAGCGGGAGATACGCAGTATTTT.

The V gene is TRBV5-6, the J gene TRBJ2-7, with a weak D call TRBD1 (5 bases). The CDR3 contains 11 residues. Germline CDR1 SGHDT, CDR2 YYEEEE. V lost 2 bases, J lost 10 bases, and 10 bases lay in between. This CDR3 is CASSFLTEQYF. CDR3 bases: TGTGCCAGCAGCTTCTTGACAGAACAGTACTTC.

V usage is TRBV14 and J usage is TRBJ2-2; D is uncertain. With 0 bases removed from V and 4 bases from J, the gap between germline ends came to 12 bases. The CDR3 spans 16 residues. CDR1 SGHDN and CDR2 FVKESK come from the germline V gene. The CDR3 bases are TGTGCCAGCAGCCAAGATGACTTTCCGGGCACCGGGGAGCTGTTTTTT. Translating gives CASSQDDFPGTGELFF.

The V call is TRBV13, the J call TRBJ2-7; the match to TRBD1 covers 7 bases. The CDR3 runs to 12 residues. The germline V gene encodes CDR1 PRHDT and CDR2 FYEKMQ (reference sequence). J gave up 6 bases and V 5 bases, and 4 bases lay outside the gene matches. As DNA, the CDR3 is TGTGCCAGCAGCGCTGACAGGGTCGAGCAGTACTTC. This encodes CASSADRVEQYF.